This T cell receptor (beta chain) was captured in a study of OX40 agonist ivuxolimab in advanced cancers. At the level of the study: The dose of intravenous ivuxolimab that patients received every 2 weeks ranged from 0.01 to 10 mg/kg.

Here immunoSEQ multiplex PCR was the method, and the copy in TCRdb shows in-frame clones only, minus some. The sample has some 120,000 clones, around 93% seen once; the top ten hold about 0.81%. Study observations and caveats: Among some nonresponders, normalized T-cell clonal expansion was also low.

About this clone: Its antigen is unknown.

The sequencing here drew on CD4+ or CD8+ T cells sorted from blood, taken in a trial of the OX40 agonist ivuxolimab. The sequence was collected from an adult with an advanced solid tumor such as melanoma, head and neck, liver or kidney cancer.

DNA for the CDR3: TGTGCCAGCAGTTGGTCCGACTACGAGCAGTACTTC. Amino acid sequence: CASSWSDYEQYF. The chain uses TRBV28 and TRBJ2-7, with D hard to call. V gave up 4 bases and J gave up 3 bases, with 7 bases separating them. The CDR3 totals 12 residues. The germline gives CDR1 MDHEN, CDR2 SYDVKM.